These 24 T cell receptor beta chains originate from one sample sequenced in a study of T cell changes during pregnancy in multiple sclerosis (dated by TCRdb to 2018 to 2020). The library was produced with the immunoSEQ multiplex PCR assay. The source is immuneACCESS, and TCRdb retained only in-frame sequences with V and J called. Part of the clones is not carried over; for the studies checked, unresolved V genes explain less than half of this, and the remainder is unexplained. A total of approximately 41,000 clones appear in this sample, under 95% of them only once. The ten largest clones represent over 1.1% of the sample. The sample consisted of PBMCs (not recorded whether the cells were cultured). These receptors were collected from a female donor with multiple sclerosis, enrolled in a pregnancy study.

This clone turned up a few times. DNA of the CDR3: TGTGCCTGGGAGTCGGGAGGCGAGCAGTACTTC. Encoded protein: CAWESGGEQYF. The chain is built from TRBV30 and TRBJ2-7; TRBD2 matches 7 bases. V shed 5 bases, J shed 6 bases, and the junction held 4 bases outside the gene matches. This CDR3 has 11 residues. Germline assignment: CDR1 GTSNPN and CDR2 SVGIG (reference sequence). Full variable domain (missing parts from reference TRBV30 and TRBJ2-7): SQTIHQWPATLVQPVGSPLSLECTVEGTSNPNLYWYRQAAGRGLQLLFYSVGIGQISSEVPQNLSASRPQDRQFILSSKKLLLSDSGFYLCAWESGGEQYFGPGTRLTVT.

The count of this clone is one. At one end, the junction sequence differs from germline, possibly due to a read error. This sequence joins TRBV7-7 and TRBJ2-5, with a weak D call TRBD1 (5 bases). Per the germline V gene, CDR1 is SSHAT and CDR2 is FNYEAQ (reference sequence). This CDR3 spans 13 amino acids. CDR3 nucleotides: TGTGCTAGCAGCTTAGGCCAGGGCGAGACCCAGTACTTC. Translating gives CASSLGQGETQYF.

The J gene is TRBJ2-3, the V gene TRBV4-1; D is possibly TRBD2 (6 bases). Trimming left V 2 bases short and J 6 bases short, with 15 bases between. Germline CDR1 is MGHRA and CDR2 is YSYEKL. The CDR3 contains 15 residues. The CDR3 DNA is TGCGCCAGCAGCCAATCGGCGCGGGGCGGCGATACGCAGTATTTT. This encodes CASSQSARGGDTQYF.

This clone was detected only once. The CDR3 here is CASSQVDRARDEQFF. The CDR3 nucleotides are TGTGCCAGCAGCCAAGTGGACAGGGCAAGGGATGAGCAGTTCTTC. The V call is TRBV14, the J call TRBJ2-1, with 8 bases matching TRBD1. From germline, CDR1 is SGHDN and CDR2 FVKESK. Trimming at V came to 1 base and at J to 8 bases, leaving 7 bases not matched to a gene. The CDR3 totals 15 residues.

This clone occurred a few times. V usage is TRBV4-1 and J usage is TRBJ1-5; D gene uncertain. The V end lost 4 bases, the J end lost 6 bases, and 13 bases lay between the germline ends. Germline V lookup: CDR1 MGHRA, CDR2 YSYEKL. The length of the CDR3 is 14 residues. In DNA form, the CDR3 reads TGCGCCAGCAGCCGAGCTATCATCACTCAGCCCCAGCATTTT. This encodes CASSRAIITQPQHF.

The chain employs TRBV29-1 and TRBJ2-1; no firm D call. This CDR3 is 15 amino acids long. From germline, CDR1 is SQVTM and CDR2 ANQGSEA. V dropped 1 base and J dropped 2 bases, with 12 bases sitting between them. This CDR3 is CSVEVQLTPYNEQFF. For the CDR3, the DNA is TGCAGCGTTGAAGTTCAGCTCACACCCTACAATGAGCAGTTCTTC.

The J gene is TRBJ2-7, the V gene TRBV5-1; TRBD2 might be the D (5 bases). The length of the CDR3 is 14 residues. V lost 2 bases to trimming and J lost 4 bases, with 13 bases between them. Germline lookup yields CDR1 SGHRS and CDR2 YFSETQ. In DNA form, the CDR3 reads TGCGCCAGCAGCTTCCGACAAGGAGGATACGAGCAGTACTTC. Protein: CASSFRQGGYEQYF.

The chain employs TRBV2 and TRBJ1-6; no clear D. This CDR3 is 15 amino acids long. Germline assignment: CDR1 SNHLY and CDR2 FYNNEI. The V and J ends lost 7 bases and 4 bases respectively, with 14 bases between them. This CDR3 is CASIGGAGYNSPLHF. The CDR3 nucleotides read TGTGCCAGCATAGGAGGAGCCGGGTATAATTCACCCCTCCACTTT. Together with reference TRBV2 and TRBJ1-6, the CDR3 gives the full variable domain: EPEVTQTPSHQVTQMGQEVILRCVPISNHLYFYWYRQILGQKVEFLVSFYNNEISEKSEIFDDQFSVERPDGSNFTLKIRSTKLEDSAMYFCASIGGAGYNSPLHFGNGTRLTVT.

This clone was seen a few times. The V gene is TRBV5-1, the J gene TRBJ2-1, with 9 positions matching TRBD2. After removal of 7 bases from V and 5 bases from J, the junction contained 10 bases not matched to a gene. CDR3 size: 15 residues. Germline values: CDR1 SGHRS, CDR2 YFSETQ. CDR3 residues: CASGIAGDVHNEQFF. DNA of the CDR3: TGCGCCAGCGGGATAGCGGGAGACGTCCACAATGAGCAGTTCTTC.

In nucleotides, the CDR3 is TGTGCCAGCAGTGGGACAGGGTGGGAGCAGTACTTC. Translation gives CASSGTGWEQYF. The chain joins TRBV25-1 to TRBJ2-7; 8 positions match TRBD1. The V and J ends lost 4 bases and 7 bases, in that order; junction bases with no gene match: 3. The CDR3 loop spans 12 amino acids. Germline CDR1 MGHDK, CDR2 SYGVNS.

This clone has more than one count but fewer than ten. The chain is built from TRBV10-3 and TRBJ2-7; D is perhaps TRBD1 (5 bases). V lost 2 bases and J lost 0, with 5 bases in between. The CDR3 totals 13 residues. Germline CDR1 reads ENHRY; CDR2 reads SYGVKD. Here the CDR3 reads CAISEGASYEQYF. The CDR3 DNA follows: TGTGCCATCAGTGAGGGGGCCTCCTACGAGCAGTACTTC.

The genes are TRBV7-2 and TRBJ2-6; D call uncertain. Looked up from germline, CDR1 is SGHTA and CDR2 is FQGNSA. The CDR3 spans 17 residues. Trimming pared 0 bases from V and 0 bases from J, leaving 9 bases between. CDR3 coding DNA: TGTGCCAGCAGCTTAGCCTACAGAACCTCTGGGGCCAACGTCCTGACTTTC. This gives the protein CASSLAYRTSGANVLTF.

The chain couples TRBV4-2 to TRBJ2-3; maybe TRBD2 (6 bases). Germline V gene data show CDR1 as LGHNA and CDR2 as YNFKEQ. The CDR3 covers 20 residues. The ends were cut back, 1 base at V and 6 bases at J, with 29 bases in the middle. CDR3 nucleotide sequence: TGTGCCAGCAGCCAAGCCGGGACTTCCCCGCCTGTTACACACACGGATACGCAGTATTTT. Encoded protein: CASSQAGTSPPVTHTDTQYF.

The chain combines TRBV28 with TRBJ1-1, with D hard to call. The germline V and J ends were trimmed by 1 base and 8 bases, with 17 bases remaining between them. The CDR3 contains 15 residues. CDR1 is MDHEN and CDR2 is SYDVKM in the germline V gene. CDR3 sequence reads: CASSLSLFPSGEAFF. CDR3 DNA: TGTGCCAGCAGTTTATCCCTCTTCCCCTCTGGAGAAGCTTTCTTT.

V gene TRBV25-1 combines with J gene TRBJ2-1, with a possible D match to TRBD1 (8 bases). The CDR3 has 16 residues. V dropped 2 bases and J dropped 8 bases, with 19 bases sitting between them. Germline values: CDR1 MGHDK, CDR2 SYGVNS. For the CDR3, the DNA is TGTGCCAGCAGTGAACTTGGACAGGGTCGGGGGGATGAGCAGTTCTTC. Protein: CASSELGQGRGDEQFF.

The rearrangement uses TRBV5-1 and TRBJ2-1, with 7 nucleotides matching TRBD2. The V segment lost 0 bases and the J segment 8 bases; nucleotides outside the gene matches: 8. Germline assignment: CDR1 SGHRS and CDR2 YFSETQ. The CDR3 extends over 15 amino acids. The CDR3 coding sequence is TGCGCCAGCAGCTTGGTCGTAGGGGAGGGATATGAGCAGTTCTTC. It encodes CASSLVVGEGYEQFF. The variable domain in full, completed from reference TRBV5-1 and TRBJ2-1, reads KAGVTQTPRYLIKTRGQQVTLSCSPISGHRSVSWYQQTPGQGLQFLFEYFSETQRNKGNFPGRFSGRQFSNSRSEMNVSTLELGDSALYLCASSLVVGEGYEQFFGPGTRLTVL.

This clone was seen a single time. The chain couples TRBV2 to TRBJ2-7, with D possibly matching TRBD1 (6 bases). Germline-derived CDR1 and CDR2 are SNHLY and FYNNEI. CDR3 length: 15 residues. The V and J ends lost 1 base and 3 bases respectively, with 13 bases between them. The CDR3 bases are TGTGCCAGCAGTGAAGAGGTGGGGGCGCGCTACGAGCAGTACTTC. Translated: CASSEEVGARYEQYF.

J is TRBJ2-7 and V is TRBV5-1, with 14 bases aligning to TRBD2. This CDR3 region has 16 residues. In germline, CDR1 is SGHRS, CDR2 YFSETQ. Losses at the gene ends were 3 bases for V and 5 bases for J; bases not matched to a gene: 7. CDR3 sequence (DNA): TGCGCCAGCAGCTCCGGGACTAGCGGGAGCAGGGACGAGCAGTACTTC. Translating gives CASSSGTSGSRDEQYF.

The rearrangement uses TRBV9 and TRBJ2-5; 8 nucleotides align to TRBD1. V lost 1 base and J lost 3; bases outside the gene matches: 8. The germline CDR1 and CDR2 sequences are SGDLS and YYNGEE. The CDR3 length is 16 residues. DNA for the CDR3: TGTGCCAGCAGCGTATACAACAGGGGGGCAAAAGAGACCCAGTACTTC. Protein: CASSVYNRGAKETQYF. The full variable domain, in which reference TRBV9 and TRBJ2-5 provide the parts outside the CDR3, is DSGVTQTPKHLITATGQRVTLRCSPRSGDLSVYWYQQSLDQGLQFLIQYYNGEERAKGNILERFSAQQFPDLHSELNLSSLELGDSALYFCASSVYNRGAKETQYFGPGTRLLVL.

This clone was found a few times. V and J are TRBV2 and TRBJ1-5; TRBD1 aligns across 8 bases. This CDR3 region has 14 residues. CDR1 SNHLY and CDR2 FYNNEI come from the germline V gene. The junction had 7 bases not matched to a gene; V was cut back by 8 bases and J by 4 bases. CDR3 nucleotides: TGTGCCAGCCGGAGGACAGGGATTAATCAGCCCCAGCATTTT. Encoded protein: CASRRTGINQPQHF.

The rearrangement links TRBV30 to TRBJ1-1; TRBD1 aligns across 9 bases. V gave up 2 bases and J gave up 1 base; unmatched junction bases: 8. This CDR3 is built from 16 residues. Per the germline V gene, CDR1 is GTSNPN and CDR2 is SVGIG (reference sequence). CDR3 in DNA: TGTGCCTGGAGTTGGGGACAGGGCGTCCGGAACACTGAAGCTTTCTTT. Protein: CAWSWGQGVRNTEAFF.

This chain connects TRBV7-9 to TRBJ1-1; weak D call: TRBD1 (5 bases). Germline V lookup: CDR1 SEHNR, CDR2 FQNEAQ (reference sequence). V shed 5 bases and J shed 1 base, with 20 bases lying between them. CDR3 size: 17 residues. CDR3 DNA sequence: TGTGCCAGCAGCCCCATTCGACAGCCTAGCGGGAACACTGAAGCTTTCTTT. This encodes CASSPIRQPSGNTEAFF. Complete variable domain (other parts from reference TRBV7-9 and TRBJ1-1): DTGVSQNPRHKITKRGQNVTFRCDPISEHNRLYWYRQTLGQGPEFLTYFQNEAQLEKSRLLSDRFSAERPKGSFSTLEIQRTEQGDSAMYLCASSPIRQPSGNTEAFFGQGTRLTVV.

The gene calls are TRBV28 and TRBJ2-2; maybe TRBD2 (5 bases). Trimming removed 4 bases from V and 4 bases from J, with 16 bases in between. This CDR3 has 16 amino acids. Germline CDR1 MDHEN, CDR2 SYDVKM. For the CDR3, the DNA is TGTGCCAGCAGTTGGGGAGCTGCAGGAGCCACCGGGGAGCTGTTTTTT. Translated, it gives CASSWGAAGATGELFF.

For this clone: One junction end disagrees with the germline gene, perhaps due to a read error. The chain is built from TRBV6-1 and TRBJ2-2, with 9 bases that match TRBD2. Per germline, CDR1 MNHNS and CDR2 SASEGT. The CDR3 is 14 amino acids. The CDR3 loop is CASSKAGGGGELFF. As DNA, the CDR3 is TGTGCCAGCAGTAAAGCGGGAGGTGGCGGGGAGCTGTTTTTT.